Sequencing of this T cell receptor beta chain was carried out in a study of blood T cell repertoires in COVID-19. This CDR3 comprises 11 residues. Trimming took 7 bases from V and 9 from J, leaving 10 bases between them. Sequencing used immunoSEQ multiplex PCR; TCRdb keeps in-frame clones, though not all of them. Of 200,000 to 250,000 clones listed, 80% were seen once; the top ten hold about 4.3%. The sequenced sample consisted of PBMCs or T cells enriched from blood (not recorded which). The chain is built from TRBV12-3 or TRBV12-4 and TRBJ2-1; perhaps TRBD2 as D (5 bases). The origin of this receptor is a man in his thirties or forties with acute COVID-19. The CDR3 DNA is TGTGCCAGCACCCGAGGGTTTGAGCAGTTCTTC. This translates into CASTRGFEQFF.